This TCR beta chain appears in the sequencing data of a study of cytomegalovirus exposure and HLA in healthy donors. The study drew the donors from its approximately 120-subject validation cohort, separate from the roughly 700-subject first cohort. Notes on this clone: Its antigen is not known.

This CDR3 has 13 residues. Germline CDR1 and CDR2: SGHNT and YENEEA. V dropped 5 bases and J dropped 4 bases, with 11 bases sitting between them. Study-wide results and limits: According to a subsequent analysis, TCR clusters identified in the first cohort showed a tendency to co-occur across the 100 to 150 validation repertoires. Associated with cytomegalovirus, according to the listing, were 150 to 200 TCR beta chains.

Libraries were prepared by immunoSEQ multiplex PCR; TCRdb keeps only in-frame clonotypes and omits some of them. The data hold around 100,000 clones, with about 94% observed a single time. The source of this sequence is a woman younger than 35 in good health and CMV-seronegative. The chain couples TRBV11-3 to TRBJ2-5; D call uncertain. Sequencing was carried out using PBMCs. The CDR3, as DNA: TGTGCCAGCAGCCGTGACACACTAGAGACCCAGTACTTC. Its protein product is CASSRDTLETQYF.